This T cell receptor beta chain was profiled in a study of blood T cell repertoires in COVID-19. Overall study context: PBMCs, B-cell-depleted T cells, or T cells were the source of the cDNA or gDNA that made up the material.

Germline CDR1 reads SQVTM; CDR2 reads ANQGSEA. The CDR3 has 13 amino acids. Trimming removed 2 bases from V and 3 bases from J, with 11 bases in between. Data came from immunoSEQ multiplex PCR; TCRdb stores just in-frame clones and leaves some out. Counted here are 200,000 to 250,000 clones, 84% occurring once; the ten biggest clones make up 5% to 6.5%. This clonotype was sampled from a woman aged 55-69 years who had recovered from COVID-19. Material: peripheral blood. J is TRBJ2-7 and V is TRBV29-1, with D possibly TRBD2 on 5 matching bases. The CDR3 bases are TGCAGCGTTGAAATGGTGGGAGACTACGAGCAGTACTTC. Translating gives CSVEMVGDYEQYF.